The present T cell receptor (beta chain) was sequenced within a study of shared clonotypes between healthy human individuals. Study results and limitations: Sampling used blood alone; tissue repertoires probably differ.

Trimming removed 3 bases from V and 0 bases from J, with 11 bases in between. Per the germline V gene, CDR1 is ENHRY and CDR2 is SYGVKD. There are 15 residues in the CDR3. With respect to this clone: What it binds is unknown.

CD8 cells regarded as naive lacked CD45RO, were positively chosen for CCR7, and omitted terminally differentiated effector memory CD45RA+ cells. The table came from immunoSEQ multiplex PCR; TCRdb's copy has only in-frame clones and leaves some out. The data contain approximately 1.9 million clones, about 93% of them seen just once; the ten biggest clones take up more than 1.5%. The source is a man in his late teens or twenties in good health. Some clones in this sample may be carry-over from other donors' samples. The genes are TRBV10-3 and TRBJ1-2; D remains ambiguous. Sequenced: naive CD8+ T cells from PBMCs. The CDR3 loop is CAISESRLTNYGYTF. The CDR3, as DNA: TGTGCCATCAGTGAAAGTAGGCTCACTAACTATGGCTACACCTTC.